The 18 T cell receptor beta chains presented below share a single source sample, sequenced in a study of beta chain features in type 1 diabetes. Reverse transcription of all isolated RNA meant that expressed TCRB transcripts were sequenced. Profiling relied on immunoSEQ multiplex PCR, and the TCRdb table lists in-frame clones only, not all of them. The table lists 450,000 to 600,000 clones, roughly 30% of them singletons. The sample comprised naive CD4+ T cells from blood. These TCRs come from a man in his late teens or twenties in good health.

The table lists this clone with a few counts. This chain connects TRBV5-4 to TRBJ1-1, with D unresolved. Per the germline V gene, CDR1 is SGHNT and CDR2 is YYREEE (reference sequence). Trimming took off 0 bases at V and 1 base at J, with 7 bases between the two ends. The CDR3 totals 14 residues. DNA of the CDR3: TGTGCCAGCAGCTTGGGTACAGAGAACACTGAAGCTTTCTTT. Translating gives CASSLGTENTEAFF. Using reference TRBV5-4 and TRBJ1-1 for the parts outside the CDR3, the full variable domain is ETGVTQSPTHLIKTRGQQVTLRCSSQSGHNTVSWYQQALGQGPQFIFQYYREEENGRGNFPPRFSGLQFPNYSSELNVNALELDDSALYLCASSLGTENTEAFFGQGTRLTVV.

The chain links TRBV6-5 to TRBJ2-5; D is unresolved. The germline V gene has CDR1 MNHEY and CDR2 SVGAGI. The length of the CDR3 is 15 residues. V lost 0 bases and J lost 7, with 15 bases in between. CDR3 protein: CASSYSEPQIGTQYF. CDR3 nucleotide sequence: TGTGCCAGCAGTTACTCCGAGCCCCAAATTGGGACCCAGTACTTC.

This clone was seen only a few times. This chain links TRBV15 with TRBJ1-1; D is undetermined. The germline V gene has CDR1 LNHNV and CDR2 YYDKDF (reference sequence). The CDR3 consists of 12 residues. V lost 0 bases and J 10 bases, leaving 9 bases between the germline ends. CDR3 residues: CATSRDRQVAFF. The CDR3 DNA follows: TGTGCCACCAGCAGAGACCGACAAGTAGCTTTCTTT.

J is TRBJ2-3 and V is TRBV20-1; D is ambiguous. The CDR3 totals 11 residues. From germline, CDR1 is DFQATT and CDR2 SNEGSKA (reference sequence). Trimming pared 0 bases from V and 9 bases from J, leaving 7 bases between. This chain's CDR3 is CSAREERTQYF. The CDR3 DNA sequence: TGCAGTGCTAGAGAGGAACGGACGCAGTATTTT.

This chain uses TRBV11-2 with TRBJ2-3, with 7 bases identical to TRBD2. The V and J ends lost 7 bases and 2 bases, in that order; junction bases with no gene match: 18. CDR1 and CDR2 from the germline V gene are SGHAT and FQNNGV. This CDR3 contains 18 residues. The CDR3 region has the DNA TGTGCCAGCACCTCCCCAAGGAGAGCGGGGCCAGACACAGATACGCAGTATTTT. It encodes CASTSPRRAGPDTDTQYF.

The chain is built from TRBV4-3 and TRBJ2-3, with D unclear. Between the trimmed V and J ends, which lost 0 bases and 1 base, there was a span of 8 bases. Germline CDR1 reads LGHNA; CDR2 reads YSLEER. The CDR3 is 15 amino acids. The CDR3 DNA reads TGCGCCAGCAGCCAAGAATGGTCACGCACAGATACGCAGTATTTT. This codes for CASSQEWSRTDTQYF.

This chain joins TRBV28 and TRBJ2-7; D is possibly TRBD2 (6 bases). The CDR3 length is 12 residues. V was cut by 4 bases and J by 11 bases, with 15 bases left in between. Germline values: CDR1 MDHEN, CDR2 SYDVKM. In DNA form, the CDR3 reads TGTGCCAGCAGTTCCCCCGGAGGGGCTAAGTACTTC. Its translation is CASSSPGGAKYF.

This clone was seen a handful of times. The chain joins TRBV5-1 to TRBJ2-7, with a possible D match to TRBD2 (5 bases). Looked up from germline, CDR1 is SGHRS and CDR2 is YFSETQ. V lost 0 bases and J 6 bases, leaving 10 bases between the germline ends. The CDR3 sequence is 13 residues long. CDR3 DNA sequence: TGCGCCAGCAGCTTGGCGGGGTATAGCGAGCAGTACTTC. The encoded protein is CASSLAGYSEQYF.

This chain links TRBV23-1 with TRBJ1-1; D unclear. TRBV23-1 is sorted into the ORF group, with uncertain function. This CDR3 comprises 16 residues. Trimming stripped 2 bases from V and 4 bases from J, with 17 bases between. The CDR3 protein is CASSQSPFMGSTEAFF. CDR3 sequence (DNA): TGCGCCAGCAGTCAAAGCCCTTTCATGGGGAGCACTGAAGCTTTCTTT.

This clone came up a few times. At one of its ends the junction is not consistent with the germline gene, which may arise from a read error. This sequence joins TRBV29-1 and TRBJ2-7; 8 positions match TRBD2. In germline, CDR1 is SQVTM, CDR2 ANQGSEA. This CDR3 spans 13 amino acids. The CDR3: CSGERLAGYEQYF. The CDR3 coding sequence is TGCAGCGGTGAACGGCTAGCGGGCTACGAGCAGTACTTC.

V and J are TRBV29-1 and TRBJ2-3; TRBD2 aligns across 8 bases. The V and J ends lost 7 bases and 11 bases, in that order; junction bases with no gene match: 20. The V gene's germline CDR1 is SQVTM and CDR2 ANQGSEA. CDR3 length: 15 amino acids. Here the CDR3 reads CSARDSGGLAGKQYF. Written as DNA, the CDR3 is TGCAGCGCCCGGGACTCCGGTGGGCTAGCGGGCAAGCAGTATTTT.

This chain uses TRBV5-1 with TRBJ2-1, with 8 nucleotides matching TRBD2. CDR1 and CDR2 (germline): SGHRS, YFSETQ. CDR3 length equals 15 residues. The V gene end was trimmed by 2 bases and the J gene end by 4 bases; junction bases not matched to a gene: 5. CDR3 protein: CASSLLAERYNEQFF. The DNA for the CDR3 is TGCGCCAGCAGCTTACTAGCGGAGAGGTACAATGAGCAGTTCTTC.

The chain employs TRBV14 and TRBJ1-4; no clear D gene. V lost 4 bases to trimming and J lost 5 bases, with 11 bases between them. CDR1 is SGHDN and CDR2 is FVKESK in the germline V gene. This CDR3 comprises 14 residues. CDR3 bases: TGTGCCAGCAGCCGACGGGGATACAATGAAAAACTGTTTTTT. Residues: CASSRRGYNEKLFF.

This clone was counted a few times. J is TRBJ2-1 and V is TRBV7-3; D possibly matches TRBD1 or TRBD2 (5 bases each). Germline V gene data show CDR1 as SGHTA and CDR2 as FQGTGA. Trimming took 4 bases from V and 10 from J, leaving 14 bases between them. The CDR3 has 13 residues. In DNA, the CDR3 is TGTGCCAGCAGCTCTATTGGGTGGGACGAGCAGTTCTTC. Encoded protein: CASSSIGWDEQFF.

The chain employs TRBV30 and TRBJ1-5, with D uncertain. Germline CDR1 GTSNPN, CDR2 SVGIG (reference sequence). This CDR3 has 15 amino acids. V was trimmed by 0 bases and J by 1 base, leaving 10 bases between them. The CDR3 nucleotides are TGTGCCTGGAGTGTACTAGGGATGAGCAATCAGCCCCAGCATTTT. Amino acids: CAWSVLGMSNQPQHF.

The chain recombines TRBV23-1 with TRBJ2-7; possible D gene TRBD1, 6 bases. TRBV23-1 is placed among ORFs of uncertain function. The CDR3 loop spans 15 amino acids. Trimming shortened V by 2 bases and J by 3 bases, and 14 bases separated the two germline ends. The CDR3: CASSQRYRVGYEQYF. CDR3 DNA sequence: TGCGCCAGCAGTCAACGATACAGGGTGGGCTACGAGCAGTACTTC.

The chain has TRBV28 and TRBJ1-2; D not resolved. Germline V gene lookup returns CDR1 MDHEN and CDR2 SYDVKM. The CDR3 totals 12 residues. V lost 2 bases, J lost 7 bases, and 8 bases lay in between. The CDR3 loop reads CASSLRGTGYTF. In nucleotides, the CDR3 is TGTGCCAGCAGTTTACGGGGAACTGGCTACACCTTC.

The chain uses TRBV9 and TRBJ2-7, with D unclear. Germline CDR1 reads SGDLS; CDR2 reads YYNGEE. V was pared by 4 bases and J by 6 bases, with 14 bases between. There are 13 residues in the CDR3. The CDR3 nucleotides read TGTGCCAGCAGCCCCCTGTCTCCGCTCGAGCAGTACTTC. Protein sequence: CASSPLSPLEQYF.